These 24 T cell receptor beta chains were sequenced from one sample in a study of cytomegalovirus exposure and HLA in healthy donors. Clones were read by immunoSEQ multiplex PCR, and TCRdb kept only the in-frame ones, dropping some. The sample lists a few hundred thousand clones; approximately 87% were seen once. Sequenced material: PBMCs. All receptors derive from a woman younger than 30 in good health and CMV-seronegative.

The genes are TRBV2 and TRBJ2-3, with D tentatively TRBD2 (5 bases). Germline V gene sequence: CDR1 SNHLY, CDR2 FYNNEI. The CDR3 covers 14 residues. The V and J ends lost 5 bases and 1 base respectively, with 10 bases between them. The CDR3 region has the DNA TGTGCCAGCAGTACAGTGAGGGGCACAGATACGCAGTATTTT. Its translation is CASSTVRGTDTQYF.

CDR3 region: CASSPLGLAGEEQYF. The CDR3 DNA sequence: TGTGCCAGCTCACCATTGGGACTAGCGGGAGAAGAGCAGTACTTC. J is TRBJ2-7 and V is TRBV18; 14 nucleotides line up with TRBD2. Per germline, CDR1 KGHSH and CDR2 LQKENI. This CDR3 is 15 amino acids long. V lost 2 bases to trimming and J lost 7 bases; unmatched junction nucleotides: 4.

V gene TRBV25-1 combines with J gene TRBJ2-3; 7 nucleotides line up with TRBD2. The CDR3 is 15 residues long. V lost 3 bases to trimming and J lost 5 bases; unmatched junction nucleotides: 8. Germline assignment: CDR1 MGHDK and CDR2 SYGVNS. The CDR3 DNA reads TGTGCCAGCAGTGATAATTTGCGCGGGAGAGATACGCAGTATTTT. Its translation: CASSDNLRGRDTQYF.

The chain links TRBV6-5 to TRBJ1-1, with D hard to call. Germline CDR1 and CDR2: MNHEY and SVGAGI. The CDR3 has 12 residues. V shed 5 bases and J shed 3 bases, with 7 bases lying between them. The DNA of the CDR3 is TGTGCCAGCAGTACCTCAGACACTGAAGCTTTCTTT. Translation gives CASSTSDTEAFF.

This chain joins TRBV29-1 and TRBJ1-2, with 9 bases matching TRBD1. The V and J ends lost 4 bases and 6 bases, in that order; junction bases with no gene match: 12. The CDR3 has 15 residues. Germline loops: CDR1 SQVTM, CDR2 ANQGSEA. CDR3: CSVGAGQRTGDGYTF. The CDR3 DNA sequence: TGCAGCGTTGGGGCAGGGCAACGGACAGGGGATGGCTACACCTTC. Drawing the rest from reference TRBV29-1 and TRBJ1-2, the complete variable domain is SAVISQKPSRDICQRGTSLTIQCQVDSQVTMMFWYRQQPGQSLTLIATANQGSEATYESGFVIDKFPISRPNLTFSTLTVSNMSPEDSSIYLCSVGAGQRTGDGYTFGSGTRLTVV.

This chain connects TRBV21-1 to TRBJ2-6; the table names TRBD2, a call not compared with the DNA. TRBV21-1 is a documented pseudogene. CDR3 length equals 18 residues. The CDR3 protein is CASPQLAGAPSGANVLTF. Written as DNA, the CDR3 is TGTGCCAGCCCTCAACTAGCGGGAGCCCCCTCTGGGGCCAACGTCCTGACTTTC.

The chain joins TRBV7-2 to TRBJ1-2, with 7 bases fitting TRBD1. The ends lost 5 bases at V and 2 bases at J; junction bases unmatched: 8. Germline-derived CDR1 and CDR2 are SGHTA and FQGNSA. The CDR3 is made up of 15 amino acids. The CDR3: CASSPSTGVNYGYTF. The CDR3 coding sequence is TGTGCCAGCAGCCCATCAACAGGGGTCAACTATGGCTACACCTTC.

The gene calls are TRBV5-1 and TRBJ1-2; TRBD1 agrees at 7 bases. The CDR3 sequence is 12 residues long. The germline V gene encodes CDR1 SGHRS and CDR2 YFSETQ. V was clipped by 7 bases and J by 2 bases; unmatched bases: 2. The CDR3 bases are TGCGCCAGCCAGGGACAGAACTATGGCTACACCTTC. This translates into CASQGQNYGYTF.

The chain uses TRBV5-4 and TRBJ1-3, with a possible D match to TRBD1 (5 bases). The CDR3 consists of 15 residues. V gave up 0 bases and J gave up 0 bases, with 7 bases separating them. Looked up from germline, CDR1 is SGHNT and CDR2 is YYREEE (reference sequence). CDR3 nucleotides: TGTGCCAGCAGCTTGGCCGGGGGCTCTGGAAACACCATATATTTT. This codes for CASSLAGGSGNTIYF. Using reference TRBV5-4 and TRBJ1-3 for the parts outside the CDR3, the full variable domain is ETGVTQSPTHLIKTRGQQVTLRCSSQSGHNTVSWYQQALGQGPQFIFQYYREEENGRGNFPPRFSGLQFPNYSSELNVNALELDDSALYLCASSLAGGSGNTIYFGEGSWLTVV.

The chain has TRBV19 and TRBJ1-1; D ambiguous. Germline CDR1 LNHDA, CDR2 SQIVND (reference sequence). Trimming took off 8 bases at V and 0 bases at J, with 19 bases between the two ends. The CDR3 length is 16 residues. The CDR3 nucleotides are TGTGCCAGTTCGATCGACATGCTGAGTGTGAACACTGAAGCTTTCTTT. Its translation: CASSIDMLSVNTEAFF.

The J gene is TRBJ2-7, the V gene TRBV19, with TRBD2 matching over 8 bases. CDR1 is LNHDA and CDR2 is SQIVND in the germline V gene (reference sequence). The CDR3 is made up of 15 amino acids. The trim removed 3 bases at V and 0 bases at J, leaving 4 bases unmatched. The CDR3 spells CASSISSGVSYEQYF. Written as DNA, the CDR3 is TGTGCCAGTAGTATCAGTAGCGGGGTCTCCTACGAGCAGTACTTC. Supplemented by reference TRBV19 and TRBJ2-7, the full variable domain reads DGGITQSPKYLFRKEGQNVTLSCEQNLNHDAMYWYRQDPGQGLRLIYYSQIVNDFQKGDIAEGYSVSREKKESFPLTVTSAQKNPTAFYLCASSISSGVSYEQYFGPGTRLTVT.

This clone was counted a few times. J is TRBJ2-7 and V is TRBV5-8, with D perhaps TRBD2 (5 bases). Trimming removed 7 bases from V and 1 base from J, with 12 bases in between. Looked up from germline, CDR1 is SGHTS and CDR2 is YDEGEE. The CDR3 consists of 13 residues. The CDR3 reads CASQLGVSYEQYF. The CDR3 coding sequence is TGTGCCAGCCAGCTCGGGGTTTCCTACGAGCAGTACTTC.

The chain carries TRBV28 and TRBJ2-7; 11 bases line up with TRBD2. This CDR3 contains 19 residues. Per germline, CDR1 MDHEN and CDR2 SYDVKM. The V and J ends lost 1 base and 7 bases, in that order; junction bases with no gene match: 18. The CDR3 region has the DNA TGTGCCAGCAGTTTATCGGCAGGGATAGGTAGCGGGAGGGCAGGGGAGCAGTACTTC. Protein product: CASSLSAGIGSGRAGEQYF.

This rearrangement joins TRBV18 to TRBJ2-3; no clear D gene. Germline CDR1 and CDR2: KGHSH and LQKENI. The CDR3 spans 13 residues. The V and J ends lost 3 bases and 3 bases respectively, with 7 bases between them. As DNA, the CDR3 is TGTGCCAGCTCACCTGGTCAGACAGATACGCAGTATTTT. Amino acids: CASSPGQTDTQYF. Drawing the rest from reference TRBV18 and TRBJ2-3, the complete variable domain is NAGVMQNPRHLVRRRGQEARLRCSPMKGHSHVYWYRQLPEEGLKFMVYLQKENIIDESGMPKERFSAEFPKEGPSILRIQQVVRGDSAAYFCASSPGQTDTQYFGPGTRLTVL.

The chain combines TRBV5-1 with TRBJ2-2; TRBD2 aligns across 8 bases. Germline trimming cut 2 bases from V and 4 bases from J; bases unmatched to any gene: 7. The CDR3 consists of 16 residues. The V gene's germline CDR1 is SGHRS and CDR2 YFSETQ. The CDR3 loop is CASSFAGGGFTGELFF. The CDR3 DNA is TGCGCCAGCAGCTTTGCGGGGGGCGGCTTCACCGGGGAGCTGTTTTTT.

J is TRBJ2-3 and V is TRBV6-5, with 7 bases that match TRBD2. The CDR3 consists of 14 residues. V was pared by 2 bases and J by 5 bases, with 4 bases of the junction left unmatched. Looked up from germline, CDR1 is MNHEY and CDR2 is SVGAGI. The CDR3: CASSYGGSGDTQYF. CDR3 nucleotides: TGTGCCAGCAGTTACGGCGGGAGTGGAGATACGCAGTATTTT.

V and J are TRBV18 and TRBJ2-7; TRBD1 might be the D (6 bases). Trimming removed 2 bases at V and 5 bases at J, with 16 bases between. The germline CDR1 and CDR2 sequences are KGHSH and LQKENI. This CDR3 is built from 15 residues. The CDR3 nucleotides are TGTGCCAGCTCACCAATACCAGGGGTTGGAAACGAGCAGTACTTC. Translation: CASSPIPGVGNEQYF. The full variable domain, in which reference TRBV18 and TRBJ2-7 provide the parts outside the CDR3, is NAGVMQNPRHLVRRRGQEARLRCSPMKGHSHVYWYRQLPEEGLKFMVYLQKENIIDESGMPKERFSAEFPKEGPSILRIQQVVRGDSAAYFCASSPIPGVGNEQYFGPGTRLTVT.

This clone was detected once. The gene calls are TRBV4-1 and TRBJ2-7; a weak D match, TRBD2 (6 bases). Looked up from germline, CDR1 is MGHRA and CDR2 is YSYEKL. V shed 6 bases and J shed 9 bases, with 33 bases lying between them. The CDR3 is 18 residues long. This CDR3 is CASRSRKPGAGQEGRQYF. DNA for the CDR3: TGCGCCAGCAGGAGCCGTAAGCCTGGGGCGGGCCAGGAGGGACGGCAGTACTTC.

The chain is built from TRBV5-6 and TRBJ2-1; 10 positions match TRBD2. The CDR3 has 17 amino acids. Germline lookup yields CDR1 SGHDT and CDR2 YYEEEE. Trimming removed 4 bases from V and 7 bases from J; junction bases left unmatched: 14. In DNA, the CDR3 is TGTGCCAGCAGCCCACCTACGACTAGCGGGTCAAGAAATGAGCAGTTCTTC. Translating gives CASSPPTTSGSRNEQFF.

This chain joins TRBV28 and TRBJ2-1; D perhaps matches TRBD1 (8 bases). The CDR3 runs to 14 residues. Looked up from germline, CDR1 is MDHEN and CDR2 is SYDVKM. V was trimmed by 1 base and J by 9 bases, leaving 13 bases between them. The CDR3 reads CASSLLYRGGEQFF. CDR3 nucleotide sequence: TGTGCCAGCAGTTTATTATACAGGGGGGGTGAGCAGTTCTTC.

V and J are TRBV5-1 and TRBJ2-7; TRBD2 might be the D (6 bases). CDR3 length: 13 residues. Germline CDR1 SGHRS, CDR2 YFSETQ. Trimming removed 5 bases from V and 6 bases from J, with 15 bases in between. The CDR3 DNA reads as TGCGCCAGCAGAGATGCGGGAACGGGCGAGCAGTACTTC. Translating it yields CASRDAGTGEQYF.

The CDR3 DNA is TGTGCCAGCAGCCCCGGGACTAATCCCTACGAGCAGTACTTC. It encodes CASSPGTNPYEQYF. This rearrangement joins TRBV7-3 to TRBJ2-7; 7 bases fit TRBD2. Germline loops: CDR1 SGHTA, CDR2 FQGTGA. The CDR3 runs 14 residues. V was pared by 5 bases and J by 2 bases, with 6 bases of the junction left unmatched.

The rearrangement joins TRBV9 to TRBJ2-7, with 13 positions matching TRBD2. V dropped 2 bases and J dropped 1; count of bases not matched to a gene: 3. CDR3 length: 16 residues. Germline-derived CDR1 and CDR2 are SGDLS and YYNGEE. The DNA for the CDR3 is TGTGCCAGCAGCGTGGGGACTAGCGGGAAATCCTACGAGCAGTACTTC. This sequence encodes CASSVGTSGKSYEQYF.

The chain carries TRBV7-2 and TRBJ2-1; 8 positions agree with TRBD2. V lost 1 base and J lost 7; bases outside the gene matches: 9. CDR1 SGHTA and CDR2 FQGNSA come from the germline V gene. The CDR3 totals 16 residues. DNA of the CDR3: TGTGCCAGCAGCTTAGACTCCGGGAGGGCCGTGAATGAGCAGTTCTTC. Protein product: CASSLDSGRAVNEQFF. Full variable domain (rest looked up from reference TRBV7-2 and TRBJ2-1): GAGVSQSPSNKVTEKGKDVELRCDPISGHTALYWYRQSLGQGLEFLIYFQGNSAPDKSGLPSDRFSAERTGGSVSTLTIQRTQQEDSAVYLCASSLDSGRAVNEQFFGPGTRLTVL.